These T cell receptor beta chains were read from a single sample in a study of blood T cells in healthy people across ages. MiXCR was run by TCRdb on the 5' RACE reads, yielding one entry per CDR3 protein. The table has about 1.6 million distinct CDR3 sequences, approximately 32% seen once. The material sequenced was blood. The receptors stem from a woman in her thirties in good health. CDR3s include the opening cysteine and the closing phenylalanine or tryptophan. A D gene is named only where the DNA matches it firmly. Clone sizes are given selectively: once, few, many, or a class where the clone is expanded.

J: TRBJ2-7
size: few
V: TRBV5-1
D: .
CDR3: CASSVWTLTSYEQYF
DNA: TGCGCCAGCAGCGTATGGACACTGACGTCCTACGAGCAGTACTTC

J: TRBJ2-5
size: few
V: TRBV28
D: TRBD1
CDR3: CASRGTGPETQYF
DNA: TGTGCCAGCAGGGGGACAGGGCCAGAGACCCAGTACTTC

J: TRBJ1-2
size: once
V: TRBV12-3/TRBV12-4
D: .
CDR3: CVSSQTSGGYGYTF
DNA: TGTGTCAGCAGTCAAACTTCGGGCGGCTATGGCTACACCTTC

J: TRBJ2-3
size: few
V: TRBV6-1
D: TRBD2
CDR3: CASMEGGTDTQYF
DNA: TGTGCCAGCATGGAGGGAGGGACAGATACGCAGTATTTT

J: TRBJ2-1
size: .
V: TRBV12-3/TRBV12-4
D: TRBD2
CDR3: CASSLELARNNEQFF
DNA: TGTGCCAGCAGCTTGGAACTAGCGCGTAACAATGAGCAGTTCTTC

J: TRBJ2-7
size: .
V: TRBV13
D: .
CDR3: CASSSRDGVSDEQYF
DNA: TGTGCCAGCAGCTCCCGGGACGGAGTTTCGGACGAGCAGTACTTC

J: TRBJ2-1
size: many
V: TRBV10-3
D: TRBD1
CDR3: CAISDGTGFGEQFF
DNA: TGTGCCATCAGTGACGGGACAGGGTTCGGTGAGCAGTTCTTC

J: TRBJ1-2
size: many
V: TRBV20-1
D: TRBD1
CDR3: CSARAVTGTHGYTF
DNA: TGCAGTGCTAGAGCCGTGACAGGGACCCATGGCTACACCTTC

J: TRBJ2-3
size: few
V: TRBV7-8
D: .
CDR3: CASSSGWISSDSGDTQYF
DNA: TGTGCCAGCAGCTCTGGATGGATCTCGAGTGACTCGGGGGATACGCAGTATTTT

J: TRBJ1-2
size: .
V: TRBV4-2
D: TRBD1
CDR3: CASSQDGQGGEWGYTF
DNA: TGTGCCAGCAGCCAAGATGGACAGGGTGGGGAGTGGGGCTACACCTTC

J: TRBJ2-7
size: .
V: TRBV5-1
D: TRBD2
CDR3: CASSLATSGRLGNEQYF
DNA: TGCGCCAGCAGCTTGGCGACTAGCGGGAGGCTGGGTAATGAGCAGTACTTC

J: TRBJ2-3
size: many
V: TRBV4-1
D: .
CDR3: CASSQVPGRSSTDTQYF
DNA: TGCGCCAGCAGCCAAGTTCCGGGCCGTTCTTCCACAGATACGCAGTATTTT

J: TRBJ1-6
size: .
V: TRBV13
D: TRBD1
CDR3: CASSISGTGDSPLHF
DNA: TGTGCCAGCAGCATCTCCGGGACAGGGGACTCACCCCTCCACTTT

J: TRBJ2-1
size: .
V: TRBV5-4
D: .
CDR3: CASGNYNSYNEQFF
DNA: TGTGCCAGCGGAAACTACAACTCCTACAATGAGCAGTTCTTC

J: TRBJ2-7
size: .
V: TRBV7-7
D: .
CDR3: CASTSGVVSYEQYF
DNA: TGTGCCAGCACCTCGGGGGTTGTCTCCTACGAGCAGTACTTC

J: TRBJ2-4
size: many
V: TRBV4-1
D: .
CDR3: CASSQDRKNIQYF
DNA: TGCGCCAGCAGCCAAGATCGGAAAAACATTCAGTACTTC

J: TRBJ1-5
size: once
V: TRBV6-6
D: .
CDR3: CASSTGTGSQPQHF
DNA: TGTGCCAGCAGTACAGGGACGGGTAGTCAGCCCCAGCATTTT

J: TRBJ2-7
size: few
V: TRBV20-1
D: .
CDR3: CSASLGSGLSYEQYF
DNA: TGCAGTGCTAGCCTTGGGAGCGGACTCTCCTACGAGCAGTACTTC

J: TRBJ1-6
size: many
V: TRBV6-5
D: TRBD1
CDR3: CASSQGQAYSPLHF
DNA: TGTGCCAGCAGCCAGGGACAGGCCTATTCACCCCTCCACTTT

J: TRBJ2-5
size: once
V: TRBV5-1
D: TRBD1
CDR3: CVSSEGTAGETQYF
DNA: TGCGTCAGCAGCGAGGGGACAGCTGGAGAGACCCAGTACTTC

J: TRBJ2-3
size: .
V: TRBV4-1
D: TRBD2
CDR3: CASSLGGLAGGVEDTQYF
DNA: TGCGCCAGCAGCCTCGGGGGACTAGCGGGTGGTGTGGAGGATACGCAGTATTTT

J: TRBJ1-2
size: .
V: TRBV3-1
D: TRBD1
CDR3: CASSQDGTGNRYGYTF
DNA: TGTGCCAGCAGCCAAGACGGGACAGGGAACCGCTATGGCTACACCTTC

J: TRBJ2-3
size: .
V: TRBV5-5
D: .
CDR3: CASSHSVGRGTQYF
DNA: TGTGCCAGCAGCCACTCGGTCGGTCGCGGTACGCAGTATTTT

J: TRBJ2-1
size: .
V: TRBV10-3
D: .
CDR3: CAISERGTYNEQFF
DNA: TGTGCCATCAGTGAGCGGGGGACCTACAATGAGCAGTTCTTC

J: TRBJ2-7
size: few
V: TRBV7-8
D: .
CDR3: CASSLVPGRGHEQYF
DNA: TGTGCCAGCAGCTTAGTCCCCGGCCGGGGTCACGAGCAGTACTTC

J: TRBJ1-4
size: .
V: TRBV10-2
D: TRBD1
CDR3: CASWDRGQEKLFF
DNA: TGCGCCAGCTGGGACAGGGGGCAAGAAAAACTGTTTTTT

J: TRBJ2-7
size: .
V: TRBV13
D: TRBD1
CDR3: CASSTASGTEFYEQYF
DNA: TGTGCCAGCAGCACGGCCTCCGGGACAGAGTTTTACGAGCAGTACTTC

J: TRBJ2-7
size: few
V: TRBV20-1
D: .
CDR3: CSDPPLRSYEQYF
DNA: TGCAGTGACCCACCACTACGCTCCTACGAGCAGTACTTC

J: TRBJ1-5
size: many
V: TRBV10-3
D: .
CDR3: CASGGGLGQPQHF
DNA: TGTGCCTCCGGGGGGGGACTGGGACAGCCCCAGCATTTT

J: TRBJ2-7
size: .
V: TRBV3-1
D: .
CDR3: CASSRGRFLLGQYF
DNA: TGTGCCAGCAGCCGAGGGCGCTTTTTATTGGGGCAGTACTTC

J: TRBJ2-3
size: .
V: TRBV15
D: TRBD2
CDR3: CATSRDAAGGSRDTQYF
DNA: TGTGCCACCAGCAGAGATGCGGCCGGCGGGAGTAGGGATACGCAGTATTTT

J: TRBJ1-3
size: .
V: TRBV20-1
D: .
CDR3: CSVSGSGNTIYF
DNA: TGCAGTGTTTCAGGGTCGGGAAACACCATATATTTT

J: TRBJ2-1
size: .
V: TRBV2
D: TRBD1
CDR3: CASSPRPGGSTREQFF
DNA: TGTGCCAGCAGTCCGCGTCCAGGGGGAAGTACAAGGGAGCAGTTCTTC

J: TRBJ2-1
size: .
V: TRBV4-2
D: .
CDR3: CASSQQQGHEQFF
DNA: TGTGCCAGCAGCCAACAACAGGGTCATGAGCAGTTCTTC

J: TRBJ2-6
size: .
V: TRBV5-1
D: .
CDR3: CASSLVGRPGANVLTF
DNA: TGCGCCAGCAGCTTGGTTGGGCGGCCTGGGGCCAACGTCCTGACTTTC

J: TRBJ1-2
size: .
V: TRBV20-1
D: .
CDR3: CSLRGINGYTF
DNA: TGCAGCTTGCGGGGAATTAATGGCTACACCTTC